Sequencing of this T cell receptor beta chain was carried out in a study of shared clonotypes between healthy human individuals. The assay was immunoSEQ multiplex PCR, and TCRdb's table has in-frame clones only and misses some. The sample carries about 110,000 clones, approximately 70% recorded once. Every donor was a Caucasian adult from Nashville, Tennessee. The length of the CDR3 is 14 residues. With 6 bases removed from V and 5 bases from J, the gap between germline ends came to 16 bases. Looked up from germline, CDR1 is MDHEN and CDR2 is SYDVKM. Ten or more counts support this clone. Other DNA sequences in this specimen translate into the identical CDR3.

Source material: memory CD8+ T cells sorted from blood. Documented subset: CD45RO+ cells pooled with CCR7-negative TemRA cells. The clonotype was recovered from a woman in her 30s in good health. V is TRBV28 and J is TRBJ2-5, with D maybe TRBD2 (5 bases). In nucleotides, the CDR3 is TGTGCCAGCAGAAAGCGGTTGGGGTGGGAGACCCAGTACTTC. It yields the protein CASRKRLGWETQYF.